Listed below are T cell receptor beta chains from one sample, sequenced in a study of T cell responses to AZD1222 COVID-19 vaccine. The data were produced by immunoSEQ multiplex PCR, yet TCRdb's version contains in-frame clones alone and is incomplete. The table has about 180,000 clones, more than 70% seen once. The starting material was peripheral blood, obtained 28 days after the second AZD1222 dose. The receptors were gathered from an adult who received the AZD1222 COVID-19 vaccine. CDR3s include the opening cysteine and the closing phenylalanine or tryptophan. A D gene is named only where the DNA matches it firmly. Rows may omit the clone size; those that give it use once, few, many or a size class.

j_call | v_call | d_call | clone_size | cdr3_aa | cdr3_nt
TRBJ2-2 | TRBV5-8 | . | . | CASSLPSANTGELFF | TGTGCCAGCAGCTTACCTAGCGCAAACACCGGGGAGCTGTTTTTT
TRBJ2-3 | TRBV7-8 | TRBD2 | . | CASSGLAGTSEQYF | TGTGCCAGCAGCGGATTAGCGGGAACCTCGGAGCAGTATTTT
TRBJ1-5 | TRBV27 | . | . | CASSSWRKPQHF | TGTGCCAGCAGTTCGTGGCGTAAGCCCCAGCATTTT
TRBJ2-1 | TRBV7-9 | TRBD2 | . | CASTPGGHEQFF | TGTGCCAGCACCCCGGGGGGTCATGAGCAGTTCTTC
TRBJ1-3 | TRBV4-1 | . | . | CASSQGQVRSSGNTIYF | TGCGCCAGCAGCCAAGGACAGGTCCGGAGCTCTGGAAACACCATATATTTT
TRBJ2-7 | TRBV11-1 | . | . | CASSLARTREQYF | TGTGCCAGCAGCTTAGCGCGAACCAGGGAGCAGTACTTC
TRBJ2-3 | TRBV9 | . | once | CASSVSQGGTDTQYF | TGTGCCAGCAGCGTGTCTCAGGGAGGCACAGATACGCAGTATTTT
TRBJ2-3 | TRBV5-8 | . | . | CASSLFTGTTDTQYF | TGTGCCAGCAGCTTGTTTACAGGGACGACAGATACGCAGTATTTT
TRBJ2-7 | TRBV19 | TRBD1 | . | CASSRDRGPYEQYF | TGTGCCAGTAGCCGGGACAGGGGACCCTACGAGCAGTACTTC
TRBJ2-5 | TRBV6-6 | TRBD2 | . | CASSQSGTSARFQETQYF | TGTGCCAGCAGTCAATCAGGGACTAGCGCGAGATTCCAAGAGACCCAGTACTTC
TRBJ2-2 | TRBV27 | . | once | CASLQGNTGELFF | TGTGCCAGCCTACAGGGGAACACCGGGGAGCTGTTTTTT
TRBJ1-1 | TRBV29-1 | . | . | CSVWGFGKAFF | TGCAGCGTTTGGGGTTTCGGAAAAGCTTTCTTT
TRBJ2-7 | TRBV28 | . | . | CASSPIDPTYEQYF | TGTGCCAGCAGTCCAATTGACCCAACTTACGAGCAGTACTTC
TRBJ2-3 | TRBV7-3 | TRBD2 | . | CASSPTSGGTDTQYF | TGTGCCAGCAGCCCCACTAGCGGGGGCACAGATACGCAGTATTTT
TRBJ1-5 | TRBV7-2 | . | once | CASSLADSYSNQPQHF | TGTGCCAGCAGCTTAGCGGACAGTTATAGCAATCAGCCCCAGCATTTT
TRBJ1-4 | TRBV29-1 | . | . | CSVGYGTSSTNEKLFF | TGCAGCGTTGGTTATGGCACATCATCAACTAATGAAAAACTGTTTTTT